A selection of T cell receptor beta chains follows, all from one sample in a study of CD8 T cells in Susac syndrome. TCRdb redid the calling of the immunoSEQ multiplex PCR reads with MiXCR, one entry per CDR3 protein. The table has 160,000 or so distinct CDR3 sequences, about 95% seen once; the top ten hold roughly 0.15%. The sequenced sample consisted of CD4+ T cells from PBMCs. Source of these receptors: a human donor with Susac syndrome. The CDR3 runs from the conserved cysteine through the conserved F or W. D genes are given only for firm matches. Only part of the rows carry a size: once, few, many, or a class if the clone is expanded.

NA | NA | TRBJ2-5 | TRBV5-1 | CASSKVGRGQETQYF | TGCGCCAGCAGCAAAGTTGGAAGGGGGCAAGAGACCCAGTACTTC
NA | NA | TRBJ1-1 | TRBV3-1 | CASSSRQRLGNTEAFF | TGTGCCAGCAGCTCCCGACAGAGGCTGGGGAACACTGAAGCTTTCTTT
TRBD1 | NA | TRBJ1-4 | TRBV7-9 | CASSTGGMGEKLFF | TGTGCCAGCAGTACAGGGGGCATGGGTGAAAAACTGTTTTTT
TRBD2 | NA | TRBJ2-5 | TRBV14 | CASSQDGRGGETQYF | TGTGCCAGCAGCCAAGATGGCCGGGGAGGGGAGACCCAGTACTTC
NA | NA | TRBJ2-4 | TRBV20-1 | CSAPAWSSKNIQYF | TGCAGTGCTCCTGCTTGGTCCAGCAAAAACATTCAGTACTTC
NA | NA | TRBJ2-5 | TRBV12-3/TRBV12-4 | CASSPPGARVETQYF | TGTGCCAGCAGCCCACCGGGGGCGAGGGTGGAGACCCAGTACTTC
TRBD2 | NA | TRBJ2-7 | TRBV5-1 | CASSWPPGGLGYEQYF | TGCGCCAGCAGCTGGCCCCCCGGGGGGTTAGGCTACGAGCAGTACTTC
NA | NA | TRBJ1-1 | TRBV12-5 | CASGLVLSPNTEAFF | TGTGCTAGTGGTTTGGTCCTTAGTCCGAACACTGAAGCTTTCTTT
NA | NA | TRBJ2-7 | TRBV29-1 | CSVEGVVGVSPYEQYF | TGCAGCGTTGAAGGGGTGGTCGGGGTTTCCCCCTACGAGCAGTACTTC
NA | NA | TRBJ1-3 | TRBV4-2 | CASSQGDGNTIYF | TGTGCCAGCAGCCAAGGGGACGGAAACACCATATATTTT
NA | NA | TRBJ2-7 | TRBV9 | CASSVAPSREQYF | TGTGCCAGCAGCGTGGCCCCCAGTCGGGAGCAGTACTTC
TRBD2 | NA | TRBJ2-7 | TRBV4-2 | CASSFSGGAYEQYF | TGTGCCAGCAGCTTCAGCGGGGGGGCCTACGAGCAGTACTTC
NA | once | TRBJ2-7 | TRBV3-1 | CASSQASSREQYF | TGTGCCAGCAGCCAAGCCTCATCTCGGGAGCAGTACTTC
TRBD1 | NA | TRBJ2-5 | TRBV20-1 | CSARSGQGFQETQYF | TGCAGTGCTAGGTCGGGACAGGGGTTCCAAGAGACCCAGTACTTC
TRBD1 | NA | TRBJ1-3 | TRBV4-2 | CASSQGTGGVDTIYF | TGTGCCAGCAGCCAAGGGACAGGGGGTGTAGACACCATATATTTT
NA | NA | TRBJ2-3 | TRBV29-1 | CSDQLGDTQYF | TGCAGCGACCAACTTGGAGATACGCAGTATTTT
NA | NA | TRBJ1-2 | TRBV7-8 | CASSLGHNNYGYTF | TGTGCCAGCAGCTTAGGACACAATAACTATGGCTACACCTTC
TRBD2 | once | TRBJ2-5 | TRBV12-3/TRBV12-4 | CASSQRERGGRETQYF | TGTGCCAGCAGCCAAAGGGAGCGGGGGGGCCGAGAGACCCAGTACTTC
NA | NA | TRBJ2-3 | TRBV27 | CASSKQDTQYF | TGTGCCAGCAGTAAACAGGATACGCAGTATTTT
NA | NA | TRBJ2-5 | TRBV29-1 | CSAAGPDQETQYF | TGCAGCGCCGCCGGGCCAGATCAAGAGACCCAGTACTTC
TRBD1 | NA | TRBJ1-6 | TRBV4-2 | CASSQTTGQGTGASPLHF | TGTGCCAGCAGCCAAACCACGGGACAGGGAACCGGGGCTTCACCCCTCCACTTT
TRBD1 | NA | TRBJ2-7 | TRBV28 | CASRSTRGQLSEQYF | TGTGCCAGCAGGTCAACCAGGGGGCAGTTATCCGAGCAGTACTTC
NA | NA | TRBJ1-5 | TRBV6-6 | CASSLGLGNQPQHF | TGTGCCAGCAGTCTCGGGCTAGGCAATCAGCCCCAGCATTTT
NA | once | TRBJ1-6 | TRBV7-2 | CASSYRGTDSPLHF | TGTGCCAGCAGCTACCGGGGGACGGATTCACCCCTCCACTTT
NA | NA | TRBJ2-5 | TRBV11-2 | CASSLVGQGLPFSTQYF | TGTGCCAGCAGCTTAGTAGGTCAGGGGCTACCCTTTTCGACCCAGTACTTC
NA | NA | TRBJ2-5 | TRBV7-8 | CASSRRTNQETQYF | TGTGCCAGCAGCCGGAGGACTAATCAAGAGACCCAGTACTTC
NA | NA | TRBJ1-4 | TRBV20-1 | CSANGAPNEKLFF | TGCAGTGCAAACGGGGCCCCGAATGAAAAACTGTTTTTT
TRBD1 | NA | TRBJ2-7 | TRBV5-1 | CASSVGTGSYEQYF | TGCGCCAGCAGCGTGGGGACAGGGTCCTACGAGCAGTACTTC
TRBD1 | NA | TRBJ2-1 | TRBV14 | CASAEVGGYLTNEQFF | TGTGCCAGCGCAGAAGTAGGGGGCTACCTGACCAATGAGCAGTTCTTC
NA | NA | TRBJ1-1 | TRBV18 | CASSPAGRTEAFF | TGTGCCAGCTCACCCGCAGGGCGCACTGAAGCTTTCTTT
NA | NA | TRBJ2-7 | TRBV29-1 | CSVFGGLDSYEQYF | TGCAGCGTCTTCGGGGGGCTTGACTCCTACGAGCAGTACTTC
NA | NA | TRBJ2-7 | TRBV9 | CASSPSQRDYEQYF | TGTGCCAGCAGCCCATCCCAAAGGGACTACGAGCAGTACTTC
NA | NA | TRBJ2-5 | TRBV5-4 | CASSLPPPSPQETQYF | TGTGCCAGCAGCTTGCCCCCCCCTAGTCCACAAGAGACCCAGTACTTC
NA | NA | TRBJ2-7 | TRBV20-1 | CSAIHPRGQYF | TGCAGTGCTATACACCCACGAGGGCAGTACTTC
NA | NA | TRBJ1-1 | TRBV4-2 | CASSSGGNTEAFF | TGTGCCAGCAGTTCCGGAGGGAACACTGAAGCTTTCTTT
NA | NA | TRBJ2-7 | TRBV12-3/TRBV12-4 | CASAQSNEQYF | TGTGCCAGTGCCCAATCGAACGAGCAGTACTTC
TRBD1 | NA | TRBJ2-1 | TRBV11-3 | CASSHRGTYNEQFF | TGTGCCAGCAGCCACAGGGGTACCTACAATGAGCAGTTCTTC
NA | NA | TRBJ2-5 | TRBV6-1 | CASSPLQGTQYF | TGTGCCAGCAGTCCCCTCCAGGGGACCCAGTACTTC
NA | NA | TRBJ2-7 | TRBV9 | CASSATGIAYEQYF | TGTGCCAGCAGCGCCACAGGGATCGCCTACGAGCAGTACTTC
TRBD1 | NA | TRBJ1-2 | TRBV20-1 | CSARAQGGQGYGYTF | TGCAGTGCTAGAGCCCAAGGGGGACAGGGCTATGGCTACACCTTC
TRBD2 | NA | TRBJ2-1 | TRBV29-1 | CSATSGGREQFF | TGCAGCGCTACTAGCGGGGGGCGGGAGCAGTTCTTC
TRBD2 | NA | TRBJ2-5 | TRBV2 | CASSEIRLAGGQETQYF | TGTGCCAGCAGTGAAATTCGGCTAGCGGGGGGGCAAGAGACCCAGTACTTC
NA | NA | TRBJ2-3 | TRBV29-1 | CSVARGAGVDTQYF | TGCAGCGTTGCCCGGGGGGCAGGGGTAGATACGCAGTATTTT
NA | once | TRBJ2-7 | TRBV12-3/TRBV12-4 | CASGRGGSYEQYF | TGTGCCAGCGGCCGAGGGGGATCCTACGAGCAGTACTTC
TRBD1 | NA | TRBJ2-4 | TRBV24-1 | CATSQPPGQGEDIQYF | TGTGCCACCAGTCAACCCCCTGGACAGGGGGAGGACATTCAGTACTTC
NA | once | TRBJ2-3 | TRBV29-1 | CSANPGNPPRLEQYF | TGCAGCGCTAACCCCGGGAACCCCCCCCGGCTGGAGCAGTATTTT
TRBD1 | NA | TRBJ2-3 | TRBV20-1 | CSAPPTGRGITDTQYF | TGCAGTGCCCCCCCTACGGGCAGGGGGATTACAGATACGCAGTATTTT
NA | NA | TRBJ2-1 | TRBV6-5 | CASNTRNEQFF | TGTGCCAGCAACACACGCAATGAGCAGTTCTTC
TRBD1 | NA | TRBJ1-1 | TRBV3-1 | CASSPRGQFGTPEAFF | TGTGCCAGCAGCCCGAGGGGACAGTTTGGAACACCTGAAGCTTTCTTT
TRBD2 | NA | TRBJ2-3 | TRBV3-1 | CASSQRTSTDTQYF | TGTGCCAGCAGCCAGAGGACTAGTACAGATACGCAGTATTTT
TRBD1 | NA | TRBJ1-5 | TRBV6-6 | CASSYWTGGNQPQHF | TGTGCCAGCAGTTACTGGACAGGGGGCAATCAGCCCCAGCATTTT
NA | NA | TRBJ2-5 | TRBV20-1 | CSAERQETQYF | TGCAGTGCTGAACGTCAAGAGACCCAGTACTTC
NA | NA | TRBJ2-5 | TRBV20-1 | CSARLGARQETQYF | TGCAGTGCTAGATTGGGGGCCAGGCAAGAGACCCAGTACTTC